This TCR beta chain was recovered during a study of blood T cell repertoires in COVID-19. Trimming cost V 6 bases and J 5 bases; bases outside gene matches: 3. CDR1 SEHNR and CDR2 FQNEAQ come from the germline V gene (reference sequence). The CDR3 length is 13 residues. Authors' data handling: Amplification of reference gene primers provided the estimated nucleated cell counts. The assay was immunoSEQ multiplex PCR, and TCRdb's table has in-frame clones only and misses some. D and trimming were read from the DNA, whereas the V and J calls and clone size are those reported in that table. The sample has 120,000 or so clones, approximately 90% seen once; the top ten hold around 7.3%.

The source material was peripheral blood. The sequence came from a man aged 45-65 years with acute or convalescent COVID-19. The chain recombines TRBV7-9 with TRBJ2-3; 9 bases fit TRBD1. CDR3 in DNA: TGTGCCAGCAGACAGGGGGCGAGAGATACGCAGTATTTT. Translated, it gives CASRQGARDTQYF.